This record looks at one T cell receptor beta chain sequence and its context. TCRdb's copy holds only in-frame clones and misses some; the assay was immunoSEQ multiplex PCR. The data show about 800,000 clones, approximately 97% seen once. This sample was included in a study of shared clonotypes between healthy human individuals. It was CD45RO-negative cells, positively selected for CCR7, that made up naive CD8 cells, with terminally differentiated effector memory CD45RA+ cells excluded. J lost 9 bases, V lost 8 bases, and 11 bases had no gene match. The CDR3 is 15 amino acids. Germline V gene lookup returns CDR1 SGHAT and CDR2 FQNNGV.

The V and J genes are TRBV11-2 and TRBJ2-1; 12 positions agree with TRBD2. The sequence was collected from a young man in good health. The sequenced material came from naive CD8+ T cells sorted from blood. CDR3 sequence reads: CASFGRLAGEGEQFF. The CDR3 DNA sequence: TGTGCCAGCTTCGGGAGACTAGCGGGAGAAGGTGAGCAGTTCTTC.